This T cell receptor beta chain was found in a study of cytomegalovirus exposure and HLA in healthy donors. The assay was immunoSEQ multiplex PCR, and TCRdb's table has in-frame clones only and misses some. The table lists fewer than 90,000 clones, around 96% of them singletons. The germline gives CDR1 SGHRS, CDR2 YFSETQ. V was shortened by 4 bases and J by 4 bases, with 11 bases between the two germline ends. The CDR3 is made up of 13 amino acids. Overall study findings and caveats: Per published reports, the classifier diagnosed cytomegalovirus status with high specificity and sensitivity.

Turning to this clone: Its target is unknown.

Material for sequencing was PBMCs. The origin of this receptor is a man aged 18 to 29 in good health and CMV-seropositive. The J gene is TRBJ1-1, the V gene TRBV5-1; tentative D call: TRBD1 (6 bases). The CDR3 DNA follows: TGCGCCAGCAGCCAAGTCAGGGGCACTGAAGCTTTCTTT. This codes for CASSQVRGTEAFF.